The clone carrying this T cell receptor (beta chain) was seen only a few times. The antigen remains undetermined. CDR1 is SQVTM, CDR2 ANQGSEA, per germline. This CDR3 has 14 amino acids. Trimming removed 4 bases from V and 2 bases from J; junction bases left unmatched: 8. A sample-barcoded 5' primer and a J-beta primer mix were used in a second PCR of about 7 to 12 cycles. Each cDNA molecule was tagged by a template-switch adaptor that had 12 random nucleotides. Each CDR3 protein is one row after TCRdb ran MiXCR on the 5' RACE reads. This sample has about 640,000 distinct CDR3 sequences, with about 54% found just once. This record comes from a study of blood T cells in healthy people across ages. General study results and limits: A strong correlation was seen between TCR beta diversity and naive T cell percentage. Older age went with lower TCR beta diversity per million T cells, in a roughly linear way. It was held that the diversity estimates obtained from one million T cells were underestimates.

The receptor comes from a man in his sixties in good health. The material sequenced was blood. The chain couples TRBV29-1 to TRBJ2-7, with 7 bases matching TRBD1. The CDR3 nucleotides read TGCAGCGTTGGAGGGCCCGGGACAGCCTACGAGCAGTACTTC. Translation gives CSVGGPGTAYEQYF.